Following are 3 T cell receptor beta chains from one sample sequenced in a study of cytomegalovirus exposure and HLA in healthy donors. The PCR was carried out with 60 Vbeta primers and 13 Jbeta primers. Generated by immunoSEQ multiplex PCR, the TCRdb table keeps only in-frame clones and is missing some. Among roughly 170,000 clones, about 80% were seen once, and the ten largest hold roughly 1.3%. The sequencing sample was made of PBMCs. The source of these receptors is a man aged 30-40 years in good health and CMV-seronegative.

The chain carries TRBV7-2 and TRBJ2-7; 7 nucleotides line up with TRBD2. The V gene end was trimmed by 0 bases and the J gene end by 3 bases; junction bases not matched to a gene: 5. The CDR3 sequence is 15 residues long. In germline, CDR1 is SGHTA, CDR2 FQGNSA. The CDR3 protein is CASSLAGGPFYEQYF. CDR3 nucleotides: TGTGCCAGCAGCTTAGCGGGAGGGCCGTTCTACGAGCAGTACTTC.

The V and J genes are TRBV14 and TRBJ2-1, with 14 bases matching TRBD2. The CDR3 loop spans 17 amino acids. V was pared by 2 bases and J by 8 bases, with 8 bases of the junction left unmatched. Germline V CDR1 and CDR2: SGHDN, FVKESK. This CDR3 reads CASSQRERLAGGDEQFF. DNA for the CDR3: TGTGCCAGCAGCCAAAGGGAGAGACTAGCGGGAGGGGATGAGCAGTTCTTC. The full variable domain, its missing parts supplied by reference TRBV14 and TRBJ2-1, is EAGVTQFPSHSVIEKGQTVTLRCDPISGHDNLYWYRRVMGKEIKFLLHFVKESKQDESGMPNNRFLAERTGGTYSTLKVQPAELEDSGVYFCASSQRERLAGGDEQFFGPGTRLTVL.

The table lists this clone with a few counts. The chain is built from TRBV19 and TRBJ2-1, with D tentatively TRBD2 (5 bases). This CDR3 spans 15 amino acids. Germline loops: CDR1 LNHDA, CDR2 SQIVND (reference sequence). Trimming left V 7 bases short and J 2 bases short, with 15 bases between. CDR3 bases: TGTGCCAGTACCCCGGCCGGAGGCGCCTACAATGAGCAGTTCTTC. As protein: CASTPAGGAYNEQFF. Using reference TRBV19 and TRBJ2-1 for the parts outside the CDR3, the full variable domain is DGGITQSPKYLFRKEGQNVTLSCEQNLNHDAMYWYRQDPGQGLRLIYYSQIVNDFQKGDIAEGYSVSREKKESFPLTVTSAQKNPTAFYLCASTPAGGAYNEQFFGPGTRLTVL.